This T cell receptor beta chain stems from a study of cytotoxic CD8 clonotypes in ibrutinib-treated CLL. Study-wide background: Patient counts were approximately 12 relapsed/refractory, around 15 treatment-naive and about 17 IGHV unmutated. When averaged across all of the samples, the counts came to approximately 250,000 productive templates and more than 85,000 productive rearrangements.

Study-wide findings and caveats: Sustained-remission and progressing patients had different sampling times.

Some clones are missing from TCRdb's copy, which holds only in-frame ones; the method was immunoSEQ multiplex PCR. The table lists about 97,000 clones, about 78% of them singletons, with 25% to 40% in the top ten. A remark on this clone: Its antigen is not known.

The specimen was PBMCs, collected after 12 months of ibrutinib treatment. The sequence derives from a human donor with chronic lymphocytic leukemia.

The CDR3 loop is CASSIEVLAGELFF. DNA of the CDR3: TGTGCCAGTAGTATAGAGGTCTTAGCCGGGGAGCTGTTTTTT. The V call is TRBV19, the J call TRBJ2-2; D not resolved. The CDR3 is 14 amino acids. Trimming took 0 bases from V and 6 from J, leaving 8 bases between them. CDR1 and CDR2 (germline): LNHDA, SQIVND (reference sequence).